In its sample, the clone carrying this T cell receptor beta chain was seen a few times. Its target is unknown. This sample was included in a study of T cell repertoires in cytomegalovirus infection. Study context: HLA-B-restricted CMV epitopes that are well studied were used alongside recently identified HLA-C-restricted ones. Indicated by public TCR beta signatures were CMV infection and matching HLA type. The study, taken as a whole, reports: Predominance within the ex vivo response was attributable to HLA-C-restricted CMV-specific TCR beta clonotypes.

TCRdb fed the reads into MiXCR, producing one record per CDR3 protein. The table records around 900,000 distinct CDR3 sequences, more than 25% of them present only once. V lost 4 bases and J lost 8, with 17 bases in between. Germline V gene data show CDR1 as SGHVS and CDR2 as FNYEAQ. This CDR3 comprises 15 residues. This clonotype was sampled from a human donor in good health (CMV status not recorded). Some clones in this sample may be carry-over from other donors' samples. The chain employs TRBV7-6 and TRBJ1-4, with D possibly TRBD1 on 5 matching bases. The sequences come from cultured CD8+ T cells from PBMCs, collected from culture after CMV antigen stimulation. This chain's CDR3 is CASSSDSGEGEKLFF. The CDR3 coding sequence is TGTGCCAGCAGCTCCGACTCCGGGGAGGGGGAAAAACTGTTTTTT.